Each of the 21 T cell receptor beta chains below was sequenced from the same sample in a study of T cells in Graves' hyperthyroidism and ophthalmopathy (dated by TCRdb to between 2017 and 2020). Library construction relied on multiplex PCR. The sequencer listed for this sample is Illumina HiSeq 2000. Amplification of TCR beta CDR3 regions was carried out from RNA transcripts. A first-round RT-PCR of the TCR CDR3 used the HTBI primer set with the Qiagen OneStep RT-PCR kit. TCRdb trimmed the raw reads at Q25, called clones with MiXCR and kept productive beta chains. Identical CDR3 proteins give one entry, which carries the most common genes and DNA. The sample table holds under 300,000 distinct CDR3 sequences, of which about 16% were seen once. The leading ten clones occupy around 30% of the sample. The sequencing sample was made of blood. These TCRs come from a woman between 50 and 59 years old with Graves' hyperthyroidism that later progressed to Graves' ophthalmopathy.

In this sample, this clonotype turned up many times. The J gene is TRBJ2-1, the V gene TRBV5-1, with TRBD2 matching over 9 bases. The CDR3 spans 16 residues. V lost 6 bases, J lost 0 bases, and 7 bases stayed unmatched. CDR1 SGHRS and CDR2 YFSETQ come from the germline V gene. The CDR3 DNA sequence: TGCGCCAGCACCGTTCTAGCGGGGAGCTCCTACAATGAGCAGTTCTTC. This sequence encodes CASTVLAGSSYNEQFF.

The gene calls are TRBV6-1 and TRBJ2-2; 9 bases align to TRBD2. CDR1 and CDR2 (germline): MNHNS, SASEGT. The CDR3 is made up of 15 amino acids. With 3 bases clipped from V and 7 bases from J, the junction kept 6 bases outside the gene matches. CDR3 nucleotides: TGTGCCAGCAGTGAGAGACTAGCGGATTACGGGGAGCTGTTTTTT. The encoded protein is CASSERLADYGELFF.

This clonotype was recorded many times. The genes are TRBV9 and TRBJ1-6; possible D gene TRBD1, 6 bases. Germline CDR1 and CDR2: SGDLS and YYNGEE. V lost 0 bases, J lost 9 bases, and 16 bases lay in between. The CDR3 contains 16 residues. The CDR3 loop reads CASSVGGGAWPSPLHF. CDR3 bases: TGTGCCAGCAGCGTAGGTGGGGGCGCATGGCCTTCACCCCTCCACTTT. The full variable domain, rest sourced from reference TRBV9 and TRBJ1-6, is DSGVTQTPKHLITATGQRVTLRCSPRSGDLSVYWYQQSLDQGLQFLIQYYNGEERAKGNILERFSAQQFPDLHSELNLSSLELGDSALYFCASSVGGGAWPSPLHFGNGTRLTVT.

The V gene is TRBV19, the J gene TRBJ1-2; 9 positions match TRBD1. CDR1 and CDR2 from the germline V gene are LNHDA and SQIVND (reference sequence). The CDR3 consists of 14 residues. Losses at the gene ends were 6 bases for V and 2 bases for J; bases not matched to a gene: 4. CDR3 nucleotides: TGTGCCAGTAGCTTCACAGGGGGCAACTATGGCTACACCTTC. Its protein is CASSFTGGNYGYTF.

The CDR3 is CASRRGDSSTDTQYF. In DNA, the CDR3 is TGCGCCAGCAGGCGGGGGGATTCTAGCACAGATACGCAGTATTTT. The V gene is TRBV5-1, the J gene TRBJ2-3; 8 bases are a match to TRBD2. This CDR3 is built from 15 residues. The V gene's germline CDR1 is SGHRS and CDR2 YFSETQ. The junction had 5 bases not matched to a gene; V was cut back by 5 bases and J by 0 bases.

This clonotype appeared a few times. This may be a read error: a much more frequent sequence differs by one nucleotide. J is TRBJ1-5 and V is TRBV6-2 or TRBV6-3, with 9 bases that match TRBD1. The CDR3 contains 16 residues. V was clipped by 7 bases and J by 3 bases; unmatched bases: 10. The germline CDR1 and CDR2 sequences are MNHEY and SVGEGT. CDR3 region: CASIHMGTGPNQPQHF. The DNA of the CDR3 is TGTGCCAGCATCCACATGGGGACAGGGCCCAATCAGCCCCAGCATTTT.

This clonotype was seen many times. The V gene is TRBV7-8, the J gene TRBJ2-3; possible D gene TRBD2, 6 bases. Germline V gives CDR1 SGHVS, CDR2 FQNEAQ. Trimming stripped 5 bases from V and 4 bases from J, with 7 bases between. This CDR3 comprises 12 residues. CDR3 protein: CASSRLADTQYF. The CDR3 DNA reads TGTGCCAGCAGCCGACTAGCAGATACGCAGTATTTT.

This clonotype was counted many times. The V and J genes are TRBV5-1 and TRBJ1-1, with TRBD1 matching over 7 bases. The CDR3 has 15 residues. V shed 4 bases and J 0 bases; nucleotides not matched to a gene: 6. Looked up from germline, CDR1 is SGHRS and CDR2 is YFSETQ. As DNA, the CDR3 is TGCGCCAGCAGCGGACGGGACAGCCTGAACACTGAAGCTTTCTTT. Protein sequence: CASSGRDSLNTEAFF.

This clonotype was detected a few times. A much larger clone differs by one base, so this may be a read error. The genes are TRBV9 and TRBJ2-1; D may be TRBD1 or TRBD2 (5 bases each). The CDR3 has 13 amino acids. Trimming shortened V by 3 bases and J by 5 bases, and 9 bases separated the two germline ends. CDR1 and CDR2 (germline): SGDLS, YYNGEE. CDR3 DNA: TGTGCCAGCAGCGGGGGACCCAACAATGAGCAGTTCTTC. Translated, it gives CASSGGPNNEQFF.

This clonotype has a handful of counts. This may stem from a read error, because a much larger clone lies one nucleotide away. The chain links TRBV2 to TRBJ2-7; D perhaps matches TRBD1 (6 bases). The CDR3 is 12 residues long. Germline lookup yields CDR1 SNHLY and CDR2 FYNNEI. CDR3 protein: CASRQAPYEQHF. The CDR3 DNA reads as TGTGCCAGTAGACAGGCCCCCTACGAGCAGCACTTC.

This clonotype has a handful of counts. This sequence joins TRBV10-3 and TRBJ2-2; 7 bases are shared with TRBD1. The CDR3 consists of 15 residues. The germline V gene encodes CDR1 ENHRY and CDR2 SYGVKD. Trimming at V came to 6 bases and at J to 6 bases, leaving 10 bases not matched to a gene. The CDR3: CAIRGQSAPPGELFF. CDR3 nucleotides: TGTGCCATCAGGGGACAGTCGGCTCCTCCCGGGGAGCTGTTTTTT.

Ten or more counts support this clonotype. The rearrangement links TRBV6-1 to TRBJ2-7; TRBD1 matches at 8 bases. Germline V CDR1 and CDR2: MNHNS, SASEGT. The length of the CDR3 is 15 residues. V was clipped by 5 bases and J by 1 base; unmatched bases: 7. Written as DNA, the CDR3 is TGTGCCAGCAGTCCCCCGACAGGGGCGTCCTACGAGCAGTACTTC. Amino acids: CASSPPTGASYEQYF.

The chain has TRBV4-1 and TRBJ2-3; 11 nucleotides match TRBD2. J was trimmed by 4 bases and V by 5 bases; bases with no gene match: 5. The CDR3 spans 15 residues. CDR1 and CDR2 from the germline V gene are MGHRA and YSYEKL. The CDR3 coding sequence is TGCGCCAGCAGCGATAGCGGGAGGGCCGCAGATACGCAGTATTTT. It specifies CASSDSGRAADTQYF.

Ten or more counts support this clonotype. The chain employs TRBV6-2 or TRBV6-3 and TRBJ2-1, with D perhaps TRBD2 (5 bases). This CDR3 is 14 amino acids long. Germline assignment: CDR1 MNHEY and CDR2 SVGEGT. Trimming took 6 bases from V and 7 from J, leaving 16 bases between them. The CDR3: CASRHPYGVNEQFF. The CDR3 DNA sequence: TGTGCCAGCAGGCACCCTTACGGGGTAAATGAGCAGTTCTTC.

This clonotype was detected a few times. The chain carries TRBV30 and TRBJ2-1, with D maybe TRBD2 (8 bases). The CDR3 totals 14 residues. Germline CDR1 is GTSNPN and CDR2 is SVGIG (reference sequence). The ends were cut back, 3 bases at V and 10 bases at J, with 19 bases in the middle. The CDR3 loop reads CAWRQGGGLAEQFF. As DNA, the CDR3 is TGTGCCTGGAGGCAGGGGGGAGGACTAGCCGAGCAGTTCTTC.

The sample holds many counts of this clonotype. CDR3 coding DNA: TGTGCCAGCAGCCAAGTGCGGATCCAAGAGACCCAGTACTTC. As protein: CASSQVRIQETQYF. V and J are TRBV3-1 and TRBJ2-5; D is undetermined. The CDR3 length is 14 residues. Per the germline V gene, CDR1 is LGHDT and CDR2 is YNNKEL (reference sequence). Trimming left V 1 base short and J 1 base short, with 7 bases between.

The chain has TRBV30 and TRBJ2-1; tentatively, D is TRBD2 (5 bases). The germline V and J ends were trimmed by 0 bases and 7 bases, with 13 bases remaining between them. The CDR3 extends over 14 amino acids. Looked up from germline, CDR1 is GTSNPN and CDR2 is SVGIG (reference sequence). CDR3 nucleotides: TGTGCCTGGAGTGTAGGGCTAGCTAAAAATGAGCAGTTCTTC. Its protein product is CAWSVGLAKNEQFF.

This clonotype was detected many times. V and J are TRBV7-9 and TRBJ2-4, with D unclear. The CDR3 runs 13 residues. The V and J ends lost 6 bases and 9 bases respectively, with 15 bases between them. Germline values: CDR1 SEHNR, CDR2 FQNEAQ (reference sequence). For the CDR3, the DNA is TGTGCCAGCAGACCCGTTGAGGTCGGCATTCAGTACTTC. As protein: CASRPVEVGIQYF.

This clonotype was seen many times. The chain combines TRBV6-1 with TRBJ2-5; perhaps TRBD2 as D (5 bases). This CDR3 contains 15 residues. Looked up from germline, CDR1 is MNHNS and CDR2 is SASEGT. Trimming took 8 bases from V and 4 from J, leaving 20 bases between them. The CDR3 here is CASSPPGPGRETQYF. Written as DNA, the CDR3 is TGTGCCAGCTCCCCGCCGGGCCCTGGGAGAGAGACCCAGTACTTC.

This clonotype was counted ten times or more. The chain uses TRBV28 and TRBJ2-7, with 9 positions matching TRBD2. The J segment lost 2 bases and the V segment lost 3 bases, leaving 2 bases of the junction unmatched. The CDR3 loop spans 14 amino acids. Germline assignment: CDR1 MDHEN and CDR2 SYDVKM. CDR3 DNA: TGTGCCAGCAGTTTGGTAGCGGGAGCCTACGAGCAGTACTTC. It codes for CASSLVAGAYEQYF.

In this sample, this clonotype turned up many times. V usage is TRBV5-1 and J usage is TRBJ2-2, with D tentatively TRBD1 (5 bases). CDR1 SGHRS and CDR2 YFSETQ come from the germline V gene. The CDR3 length is 15 residues. Trimming took 3 bases from V and 4 from J, leaving 13 bases between them. The CDR3 is CASSYGQLSTGELFF. CDR3 sequence (DNA): TGCGCCAGCAGCTACGGACAACTCTCCACCGGGGAGCTGTTTTTT.